This T cell receptor beta chain was recorded in a study of PD-1 blockade in mismatch repair-deficient tumors. At the level of the study: Enrolled about 2012-2016, patients had progressing, pretreated mismatch repair-deficient cancers of about twelve types.

Three pembrolizumab responders had their TCRs sequenced. To note about this clone: Its antigen is unknown.

The length of the CDR3 is 15 residues. In germline, CDR1 is MDHEN, CDR2 SYDVKM. With V trimmed by 5 bases and J by 0 bases, 6 bases remained unmatched. The method was immunoSEQ multiplex PCR; TCRdb's version includes in-frame clones alone and lacks a portion of them. The table has 40,000 or so clones, roughly 88% seen once. Overall study results and limits: Rapid post-treatment expansion, then contraction, generally preceding radiologic response, marked tumor-resident clones.

The chain combines TRBV28 with TRBJ1-1, with 7 bases aligning to TRBD1. This TCR derives from an adult with mismatch repair-deficient cancer. Sequencing used PBMCs, obtained about 40 weeks after starting pembrolizumab. The CDR3 sequence: CASSPGGRMNTEAFF. The CDR3 coding sequence is TGTGCCAGCAGTCCAGGGGGACGGATGAACACTGAAGCTTTCTTT.